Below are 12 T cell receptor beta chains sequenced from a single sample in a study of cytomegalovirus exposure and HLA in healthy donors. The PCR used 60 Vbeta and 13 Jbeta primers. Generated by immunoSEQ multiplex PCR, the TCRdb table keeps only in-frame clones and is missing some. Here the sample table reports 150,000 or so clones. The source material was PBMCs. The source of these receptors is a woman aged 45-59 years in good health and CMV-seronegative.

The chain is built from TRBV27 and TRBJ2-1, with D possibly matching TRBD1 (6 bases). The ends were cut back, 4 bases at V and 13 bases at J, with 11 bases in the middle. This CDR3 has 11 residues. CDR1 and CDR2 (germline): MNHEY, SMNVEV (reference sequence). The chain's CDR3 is CASSSRTVQFF. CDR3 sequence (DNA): TGTGCCAGCAGTTCCCGGACAGTACAGTTCTTC.

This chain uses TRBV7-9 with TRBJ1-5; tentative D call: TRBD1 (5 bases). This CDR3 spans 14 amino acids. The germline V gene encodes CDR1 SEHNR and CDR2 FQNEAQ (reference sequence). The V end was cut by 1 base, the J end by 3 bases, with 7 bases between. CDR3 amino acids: CASSLGGYNQPQHF. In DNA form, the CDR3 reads TGTGCCAGCAGCTTAGGGGGCTACAATCAGCCCCAGCATTTT.

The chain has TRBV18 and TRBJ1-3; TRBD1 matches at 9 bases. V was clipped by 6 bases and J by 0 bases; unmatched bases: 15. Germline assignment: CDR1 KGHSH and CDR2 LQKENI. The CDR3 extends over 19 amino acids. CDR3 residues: CASSPGGTGNFISGNTIYF. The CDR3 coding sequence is TGTGCCAGCTCCCCGGGAGGGACAGGGAATTTCATCTCTGGAAACACCATATATTTT.

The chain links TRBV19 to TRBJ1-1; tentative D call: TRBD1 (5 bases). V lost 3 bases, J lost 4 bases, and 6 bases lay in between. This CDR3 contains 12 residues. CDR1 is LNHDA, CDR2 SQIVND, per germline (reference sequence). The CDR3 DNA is TGTGCCAGTAGTATTGGGGCCACTGAAGCTTTCTTT. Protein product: CASSIGATEAFF.

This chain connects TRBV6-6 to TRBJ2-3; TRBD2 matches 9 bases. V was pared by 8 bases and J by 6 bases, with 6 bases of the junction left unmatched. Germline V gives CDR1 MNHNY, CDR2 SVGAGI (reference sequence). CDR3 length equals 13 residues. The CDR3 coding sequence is TGTGCCAGCGGAGCGGGAGGATTGGATACGCAGTATTTT. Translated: CASGAGGLDTQYF.

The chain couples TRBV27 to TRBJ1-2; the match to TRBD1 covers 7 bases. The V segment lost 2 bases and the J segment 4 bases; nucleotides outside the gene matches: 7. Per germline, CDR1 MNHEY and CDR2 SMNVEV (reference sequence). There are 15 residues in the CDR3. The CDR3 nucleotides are TGTGCCAGCAGTTTAGACAGGGTTGGGGGCTATGGCTACACCTTC. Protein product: CASSLDRVGGYGYTF.

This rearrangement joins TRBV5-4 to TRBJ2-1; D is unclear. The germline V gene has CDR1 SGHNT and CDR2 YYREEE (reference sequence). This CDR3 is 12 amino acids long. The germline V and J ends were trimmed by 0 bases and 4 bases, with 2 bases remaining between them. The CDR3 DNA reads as TGTGCCAGCAGCTTGGCATACAATGAGCAGTTCTTC. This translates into CASSLAYNEQFF.

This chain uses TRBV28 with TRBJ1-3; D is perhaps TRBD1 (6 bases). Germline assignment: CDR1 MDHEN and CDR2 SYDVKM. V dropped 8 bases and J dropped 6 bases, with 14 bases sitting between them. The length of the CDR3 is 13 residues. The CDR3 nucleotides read TGTGCCAGCCTCTTCGGGGGGGCAAACACCATATATTTT. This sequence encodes CASLFGGANTIYF.

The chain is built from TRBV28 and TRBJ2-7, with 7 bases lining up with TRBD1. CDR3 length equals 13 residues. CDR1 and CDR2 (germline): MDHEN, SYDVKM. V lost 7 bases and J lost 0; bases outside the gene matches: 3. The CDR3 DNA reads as TGTGCCAGCACCGGGACAGTCTCCTACGAGCAGTACTTC. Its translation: CASTGTVSYEQYF.

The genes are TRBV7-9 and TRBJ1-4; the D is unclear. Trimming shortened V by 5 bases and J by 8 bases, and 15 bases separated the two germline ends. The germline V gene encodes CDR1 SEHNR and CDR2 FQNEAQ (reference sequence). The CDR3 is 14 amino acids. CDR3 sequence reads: CASSPSSGWEKLFF. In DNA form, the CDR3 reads TGTGCCAGCAGCCCCTCTTCGGGGTGGGAAAAACTGTTTTTT. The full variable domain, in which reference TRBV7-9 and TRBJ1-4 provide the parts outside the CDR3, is DTGVSQNPRHKITKRGQNVTFRCDPISEHNRLYWYRQTLGQGPEFLTYFQNEAQLEKSRLLSDRFSAERPKGSFSTLEIQRTEQGDSAMYLCASSPSSGWEKLFFGSGTQLSVL.

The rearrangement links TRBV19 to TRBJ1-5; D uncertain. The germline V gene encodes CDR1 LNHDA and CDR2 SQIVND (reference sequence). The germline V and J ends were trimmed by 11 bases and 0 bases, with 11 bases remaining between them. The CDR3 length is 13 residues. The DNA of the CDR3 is TGTGCCGGCGGTGTAGATAGCAATCAGCCCCAGCATTTT. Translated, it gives CAGGVDSNQPQHF.

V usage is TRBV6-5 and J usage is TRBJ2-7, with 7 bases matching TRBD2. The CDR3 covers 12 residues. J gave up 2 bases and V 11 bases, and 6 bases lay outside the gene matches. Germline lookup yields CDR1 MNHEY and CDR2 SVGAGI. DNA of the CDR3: TGTGCCTCAAAGCGGGGAGCCTACGAGCAGTACTTC. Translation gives CASKRGAYEQYF.